The 31 T cell receptor beta chains listed next were all sequenced from one sample in a study of response to subunit inactivated influenza vaccine. One entry per CDR3 protein, called by TCRdb with MiXCR from the RT-PCR reads. Of over 150,000 distinct CDR3 sequences listed, about 9% are singletons. Sequenced material: non-naive T cells sorted from PBMCs, taken on the day of vaccination. Receptor source: a man aged 50 to 60 who received an inactivated influenza vaccine.

This clonotype has a count of ten or more. V and J are TRBV5-1 and TRBJ2-7, with 8 bases identical to TRBD1. This CDR3 has 14 residues. Germline values: CDR1 SGHRS, CDR2 YFSETQ. J lost 4 bases, V lost 3 bases, and 6 bases had no gene match. CDR3 nucleotides: TGCGCCAGCAGCTCGGGACAGGAAGAATACGAGCAGTACTTC. Translating it yields CASSSGQEEYEQYF. Full variable domain (rest looked up from reference TRBV5-1 and TRBJ2-7): KAGVTQTPRYLIKTRGQQVTLSCSPISGHRSVSWYQQTPGQGLQFLFEYFSETQRNKGNFPGRFSGRQFSNSRSEMNVSTLELGDSALYLCASSSGQEEYEQYFGPGTRLTVT.

This clonotype was observed many times. The chain joins TRBV4-2 to TRBJ1-2; no clear D. The CDR3 is 13 residues long. The ends were cut back, 1 base at V and 2 bases at J, with 5 bases in the middle. The germline V gene encodes CDR1 LGHNA and CDR2 YNFKEQ. The CDR3 nucleotides read TGTGCCAGCAGCCAAGGGCCCAACTATGGCTACACCTTC. It specifies CASSQGPNYGYTF.

V usage is TRBV30 and J usage is TRBJ1-2; 7 bases line up with TRBD1. The ends lost 2 bases at V and 4 bases at J; junction bases unmatched: 7. This CDR3 region has 14 residues. The germline V gene encodes CDR1 GTSNPN and CDR2 SVGIG (reference sequence). Here the CDR3 reads CAWSPTGPFYGYTF. CDR3 nucleotides: TGTGCCTGGAGTCCGACAGGGCCTTTCTATGGCTACACCTTC.

V gene TRBV20-1 combines with J gene TRBJ1-5; 9 bases agree with TRBD1. Germline V gene data show CDR1 as DFQATT and CDR2 as SNEGSKA (reference sequence). This CDR3 contains 17 residues. The J segment lost 2 bases and the V segment lost 0 bases, leaving 8 bases of the junction unmatched. For the CDR3, the DNA is TGCAGTGCTAGAGATCTGCCGGACAGGGGTCGCAATCAGCCCCAGCATTTT. Its protein is CSARDLPDRGRNQPQHF.

V is TRBV7-9 and J is TRBJ1-2; no firm D call. V lost 5 bases, J lost 4 bases, and 8 bases lay in between. Germline V gene data show CDR1 as SEHNR and CDR2 as FQNEAQ (reference sequence). CDR3 length: 12 residues. The CDR3 is CASSGGIYGYTF. CDR3 sequence (DNA): TGTGCCAGCAGCGGCGGAATCTATGGCTACACCTTC.

This chain links TRBV28 with TRBJ2-7, with D possibly called TRBD1 or TRBD2 (5 bases each). Trimming removed 10 bases at V and 6 bases at J, with 16 bases between. Germline V lookup: CDR1 MDHEN, CDR2 SYDVKM. The CDR3 length is 12 residues. The CDR3 loop is CAILGPGAEQYF. CDR3 in DNA: TGTGCCATCCTGGGACCTGGGGCCGAGCAGTACTTC.

This rearrangement joins TRBV6-2 or TRBV6-3 to TRBJ2-1; no definite D call. With 10 bases removed from V and 4 bases from J, the gap between germline ends came to 11 bases. The length of the CDR3 is 12 residues. Germline-derived CDR1 and CDR2 are MNHEY and SVGEGT. CDR3 loop: CATRPGYNEQFF. CDR3 sequence (DNA): TGTGCCACCCGCCCGGGTTACAATGAGCAGTTCTTC.

This sequence joins TRBV28 and TRBJ1-6, with 7 bases that match TRBD1. With V trimmed by 2 bases and J by 8 bases, 9 bases remained unmatched. Germline values: CDR1 MDHEN, CDR2 SYDVKM. The CDR3 extends over 16 amino acids. CDR3 in DNA: TGTGCCAGCAGTTTAAGAGTGGCAGGGGGGTATTCACCCCTCCACTTT. Residues: CASSLRVAGGYSPLHF.

This clonotype was counted ten times or more. The chain combines TRBV7-2 with TRBJ2-2; D unclear. The CDR3 loop spans 15 amino acids. CDR1 and CDR2 (germline): SGHTA, FQGNSA. V was pared by 2 bases and J by 3 bases, with 10 bases between. Here the CDR3 DNA reads TGTGCCAGCAGCTTACTAATAAGGGACACCGGGGAGCTGTTTTTT. Translated, it gives CASSLLIRDTGELFF.

This chain joins TRBV28 and TRBJ1-6; the D gene is possibly TRBD1 (6 bases). V shed 2 bases and J shed 6 bases, with 17 bases lying between them. Germline V gives CDR1 MDHEN, CDR2 SYDVKM. CDR3 size: 17 residues. The CDR3 region is CASSLIWGALSNSPLHF. The CDR3 coding sequence is TGTGCCAGCAGTTTAATCTGGGGGGCCCTTTCTAATTCACCCCTCCACTTT.

The genes are TRBV19 and TRBJ2-1; D is possibly TRBD1 (6 bases). The V end was cut by 7 bases, the J end by 6 bases, with 10 bases between. The germline V gene encodes CDR1 LNHDA and CDR2 SQIVND (reference sequence). The CDR3 runs to 12 residues. This CDR3 reads CASTDRSNEQFF. The CDR3 nucleotides are TGTGCCAGTACTGACAGGAGCAATGAGCAGTTCTTC. Combining the CDR3 with reference TRBV19 and TRBJ2-1 gives the whole variable domain DGGITQSPKYLFRKEGQNVTLSCEQNLNHDAMYWYRQDPGQGLRLIYYSQIVNDFQKGDIAEGYSVSREKKESFPLTVTSAQKNPTAFYLCASTDRSNEQFFGPGTRLTVL.

Notes on this clonotype: A much larger clonotype is one base distant, so this may be a read error. This sequence joins TRBV12-3 or TRBV12-4 and TRBJ2-2, with a possible D match to TRBD2 (6 bases). CDR3 length: 15 residues. V gave up 7 bases and J gave up 6 bases, with 18 bases separating them. The CDR3 loop reads CASTLGTGDSGELFF. Here the CDR3 DNA reads TGTGCCAGCACCTTGGGGACTGGCGACTCCGGGGAGCTGTTTTTT.

This clonotype has a handful of counts. The J gene is TRBJ2-2, the V gene TRBV5-6; D not resolved. The CDR3 spans 12 residues. The V gene's germline CDR1 is SGHDT and CDR2 YYEEEE. V lost 4 bases to trimming and J lost 4 bases, with 5 bases between them. The CDR3 loop reads CASSAITGELFF. The CDR3 nucleotides read TGTGCCAGCAGCGCCATCACCGGGGAGCTGTTTTTT. Using reference TRBV5-6 and TRBJ2-2 for the parts outside the CDR3, the full variable domain is DAGVTQSPTHLIKTRGQQVTLRCSPKSGHDTVSWYQQALGQGPQFIFQYYEEEERQRGNFPDRFSGHQFPNYSSELNVNALLLGDSALYLCASSAITGELFFGEGSRLTVL.

The chain combines TRBV20-1 with TRBJ2-7; 13 bases line up with TRBD2. This CDR3 has 15 residues. Germline values: CDR1 DFQATT, CDR2 SNEGSKA (reference sequence). V dropped 3 bases and J dropped 9; count of bases not matched to a gene: 11. The CDR3 region is CSASLTSGGASGQYF. In DNA form, the CDR3 reads TGCAGTGCTAGTCTTACTAGCGGGGGGGCTTCCGGGCAGTACTTC.

The chain is built from TRBV2 and TRBJ2-6; TRBD1 matches at 10 bases. The length of the CDR3 is 17 residues. The V gene's germline CDR1 is SNHLY and CDR2 FYNNEI. The ends lost 6 bases at V and 0 bases at J; junction bases unmatched: 5. This CDR3 reads CASRAGTGVSGANVLTF. CDR3 DNA sequence: TGTGCCAGCAGAGCCGGGACAGGGGTCTCTGGGGCCAACGTCCTGACTTTC.

This clonotype was observed a handful of times. The V call is TRBV27, the J call TRBJ1-1; D gene uncertain. CDR3 length equals 15 residues. CDR1 and CDR2 from the germline V gene are MNHEY and SMNVEV (reference sequence). The V end was cut by 6 bases, the J end by 1 base, with 15 bases between. CDR3 sequence: CASRPPFTRNTEAFF. The CDR3 DNA is TGTGCCAGCAGGCCACCCTTCACAAGGAACACTGAAGCTTTCTTT.

Comments on this clonotype: Just one base apart from a much larger clone, this may be a read error. This chain joins TRBV5-1 and TRBJ1-1, with D possibly TRBD1 on 6 matching bases. V lost 2 bases to trimming and J lost 3 bases, with 17 bases between them. CDR1 is SGHRS, CDR2 YFSETQ, per germline. The CDR3 consists of 16 residues. CDR3 nucleotide sequence: TGCGCCAGCAGCTTAGTACGGGACACGGGGCACACTGAAGCTTTCTTT. The encoded protein is CASSLVRDTGHTEAFF.

This clonotype was detected ten times or more. J is TRBJ2-2 and V is TRBV28; 8 bases align to TRBD2. The V gene end was trimmed by 3 bases and the J gene end by 0 bases; junction bases not matched to a gene: 6. Germline loops: CDR1 MDHEN, CDR2 SYDVKM. The CDR3 contains 17 residues. The CDR3 here is CASSFNLGGANTGELFF. CDR3 bases: TGTGCCAGCAGTTTCAATCTCGGGGGGGCGAACACCGGGGAGCTGTTTTTT.

The chain couples TRBV7-2 to TRBJ2-5, with TRBD2 identical over 7 bases. There are 17 residues in the CDR3. V lost 0 bases and J lost 5; bases outside the gene matches: 12. Germline V gene data show CDR1 as SGHTA and CDR2 as FQGNSA. The CDR3 DNA is TGTGCCAGCAGCTTAGCGTTTTTGGCTAGCGGCGGGGAGACCCAGTACTTC. It is translated as CASSLAFLASGGETQYF.

This clonotype was recorded many times. This chain uses TRBV27 with TRBJ2-3, with 8 bases fitting TRBD2. Germline lookup yields CDR1 MNHEY and CDR2 SMNVEV (reference sequence). J lost 1 base, V lost 2 bases, and 8 bases had no gene match. The CDR3 consists of 17 residues. This chain's CDR3 is CASSLLATSGGTDTQYF. In DNA, the CDR3 is TGTGCCAGCAGTTTACTAGCTACTAGCGGAGGCACAGATACGCAGTATTTT.

The CDR3 reads CASSIQKGQGAETQYF. The CDR3 coding sequence is TGTGCCAGCAGCATACAAAAAGGACAGGGGGCCGAGACCCAGTACTTC. The genes are TRBV7-2 and TRBJ2-5; 11 bases agree with TRBD1. The germline CDR1 and CDR2 sequences are SGHTA and FQGNSA. Trimming took 5 bases from V and 5 from J; bases not matched to a gene: 10. CDR3 length: 16 residues.

This clonotype was observed a few times. V gene TRBV7-9 combines with J gene TRBJ2-7, with 10 bases fitting TRBD2. The CDR3 is made up of 15 amino acids. CDR1 SEHNR and CDR2 FQNEAQ come from the germline V gene (reference sequence). V was clipped by 5 bases and J by 2 bases; unmatched bases: 6. As DNA, the CDR3 is TGTGCCAGCAGCCAGGGACTAGCGACACCCTACGAGCAGTACTTC. This encodes CASSQGLATPYEQYF. The full variable domain, in which reference TRBV7-9 and TRBJ2-7 provide the parts outside the CDR3, is DTGVSQNPRHKITKRGQNVTFRCDPISEHNRLYWYRQTLGQGPEFLTYFQNEAQLEKSRLLSDRFSAERPKGSFSTLEIQRTEQGDSAMYLCASSQGLATPYEQYFGPGTRLTVT.

This clonotype has ten or more counts. The chain carries TRBV7-9 and TRBJ1-2, with 7 bases matching TRBD1. V lost 5 bases, J lost 0 bases, and 3 bases stayed unmatched. Germline loops: CDR1 SEHNR, CDR2 FQNEAQ (reference sequence). The CDR3 loop spans 14 amino acids. CDR3: CASSTGQANYGYTF. CDR3 DNA: TGTGCCAGCAGCACCGGACAGGCTAACTATGGCTACACCTTC.

The J gene is TRBJ2-6, the V gene TRBV15, with D tentatively TRBD1 or TRBD2 (5 bases each). This CDR3 has 15 residues. Trimming took off 9 bases at V and 1 base at J, with 13 bases between the two ends. The germline V gene encodes CDR1 LNHNV and CDR2 YYDKDF (reference sequence). The CDR3 region has the DNA TGTGCCACTAAAAATGAGGGGTCTGGGGCCAACGTCCTGACTTTC. Encoded protein: CATKNEGSGANVLTF.

This clonotype was seen only a few times. The rearrangement links TRBV20-1 to TRBJ2-7; weak D call: TRBD1 (6 bases). Deletions cut 6 bases from V and 0 bases from J, with 18 bases between. This CDR3 is built from 15 residues. Germline values: CDR1 DFQATT, CDR2 SNEGSKA (reference sequence). The CDR3 region is CSANPTGNPSYEQYF. In nucleotides, the CDR3 is TGCAGTGCCAACCCTACAGGGAATCCCTCCTACGAGCAGTACTTC.

V is TRBV3-1 and J is TRBJ2-7; tentatively, D is TRBD2 (6 bases). Looked up from germline, CDR1 is LGHDT and CDR2 is YNNKEL (reference sequence). The CDR3 runs to 15 residues. V lost 1 base and J lost 5, with 15 bases in between. The CDR3 nucleotides read TGTGCCAGCAGCCAAGGGCTGGGGGGTTCAAACGAGCAGTACTTC. Translated: CASSQGLGGSNEQYF.

This clonotype was seen a few times. The chain couples TRBV29-1 to TRBJ2-7; D might be TRBD1 (5 bases). The ends were cut back, 5 bases at V and 11 bases at J, with 19 bases in the middle. Germline assignment: CDR1 SQVTM and CDR2 ANQGSEA. The CDR3 totals 12 residues. CDR3 loop: CSVTTGAYDEYF. CDR3 nucleotides: TGCAGCGTTACTACAGGAGCCTACGACGAGTACTTC.

This clonotype was seen more than once but under ten times. This chain joins TRBV4-2 and TRBJ2-3, with D possibly matching TRBD2 (6 bases). Germline-derived CDR1 and CDR2 are LGHNA and YNFKEQ. Trimming shortened V by 6 bases and J by 0 bases, and 19 bases separated the two germline ends. CDR3 length: 17 amino acids. The CDR3, as DNA: TGTGCCAGCAGTACCTCTCTGGGGGGAAGTAGCACAGATACGCAGTATTTT. Protein sequence: CASSTSLGGSSTDTQYF.

This clonotype occurred a few times. The V gene is TRBV20-1, the J gene TRBJ2-7; D call uncertain. CDR1 and CDR2 from the germline V gene are DFQATT and SNEGSKA (reference sequence). CDR3 size: 13 residues. With 6 bases removed from V and 3 bases from J, the gap between germline ends came to 15 bases. CDR3: CSANPVGSYEQYF. The CDR3 coding sequence is TGCAGTGCGAACCCTGTGGGCAGCTACGAGCAGTACTTC.

This clonotype was seen repeatedly, ten times or more. The chain has TRBV7-2 and TRBJ2-2; D is undetermined. Trimming left V 0 bases short and J 7 bases short, with 15 bases between. There are 16 residues in the CDR3. CDR1 SGHTA and CDR2 FQGNSA come from the germline V gene. The CDR3 region has the DNA TGTGCCAGCAGCTTAGCGTCTACGTCCCGGGTCGGGGAGCTGTTTTTT. Translated: CASSLASTSRVGELFF. Filled out from reference TRBV7-2 and TRBJ2-2, the complete variable domain reads GAGVSQSPSNKVTEKGKDVELRCDPISGHTALYWYRQSLGQGLEFLIYFQGNSAPDKSGLPSDRFSAERTGGSVSTLTIQRTQQEDSAVYLCASSLASTSRVGELFFGEGSRLTVL.

This clonotype was recorded at least ten times. The chain has TRBV29-1 and TRBJ2-3; D might be TRBD1 or TRBD2, each matching 5 bases. This CDR3 has 14 amino acids. Germline V gene data show CDR1 as SQVTM and CDR2 as ANQGSEA. Trimming left V 5 bases short and J 8 bases short, with 20 bases between. CDR3 sequence (DNA): TGCAGCGTTCTTAGGGGTGGCGGGCTGACTACGCAGTATTTT. Translation: CSVLRGGGLTTQYF.